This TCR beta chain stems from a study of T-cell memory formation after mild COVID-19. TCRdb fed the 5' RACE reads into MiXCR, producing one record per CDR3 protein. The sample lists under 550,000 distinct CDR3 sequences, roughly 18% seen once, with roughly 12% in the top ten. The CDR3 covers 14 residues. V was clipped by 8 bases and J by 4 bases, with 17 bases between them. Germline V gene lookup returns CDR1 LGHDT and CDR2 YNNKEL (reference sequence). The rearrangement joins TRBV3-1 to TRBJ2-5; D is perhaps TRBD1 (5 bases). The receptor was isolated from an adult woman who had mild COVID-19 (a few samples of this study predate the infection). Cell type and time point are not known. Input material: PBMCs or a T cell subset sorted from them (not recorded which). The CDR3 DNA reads TGTGCCAGCGGCCCTTCCGACAGAAGAGAGACCCAGTACTTC. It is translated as CASGPSDRRETQYF.